One sample yielded the 32 T cell receptor beta chains listed below, sequenced in a study of cytomegalovirus exposure and HLA in healthy donors. TCRdb's copy holds only in-frame clones and misses some; the assay was immunoSEQ multiplex PCR. Of under 200,000 clones detected, roughly 77% appear once; the ten largest clones hold roughly 1.2%. The sequencing input was PBMCs. Receptors originate from a woman aged 30 to 39 in good health and CMV-seronegative.

V is TRBV25-1 and J is TRBJ2-1; D not certain. V lost 4 bases, J lost 9 bases, and 13 bases lay in between. Germline V gene lookup returns CDR1 MGHDK and CDR2 SYGVNS. This CDR3 comprises 13 residues. The CDR3 spells CASSVSPSGEQFF. CDR3 sequence (DNA): TGTGCCAGCAGTGTTAGTCCCTCCGGTGAGCAGTTCTTC.

This clone turned up a few times. The chain is built from TRBV2 and TRBJ1-1; D not resolved. With 4 bases removed from V and 14 bases from J, the gap between germline ends came to 5 bases. This CDR3 is built from 8 residues. The germline gives CDR1 SNHLY, CDR2 FYNNEI. CDR3 DNA: TGTGCCAGCAGTGGGAGATTCTTT. The encoded protein is CASSGRFF.

The chain couples TRBV7-7 to TRBJ2-1, with D possibly TRBD1 on 5 matching bases. V lost 1 base and J lost 8, with 9 bases in between. The CDR3 extends over 13 amino acids. Germline CDR1 reads SSHAT; CDR2 reads FNYEAQ (reference sequence). CDR3 in amino acids: CASSLERGDEQFF. The CDR3 nucleotides read TGTGCCAGCAGCTTAGAAAGGGGCGATGAGCAGTTCTTC.

V is TRBV28 and J is TRBJ1-2; 7 positions agree with TRBD1. Trimming removed 5 bases from V and 0 bases from J; junction bases left unmatched: 6. The CDR3 runs 15 residues. CDR1 MDHEN and CDR2 SYDVKM come from the germline V gene. CDR3 amino acids: CASSIPTGANYGYTF. CDR3 bases: TGTGCCAGCAGTATACCAACAGGGGCTAACTATGGCTACACCTTC.

The rearrangement uses TRBV30 and TRBJ1-3; D ambiguous. The CDR3 covers 14 residues. Trimming removed 3 bases from V and 2 bases from J, with 11 bases in between. Germline CDR1 and CDR2: GTSNPN and SVGIG (reference sequence). CDR3 DNA sequence: TGTGCCTGGAGCGGAGGGTTTACTGGAAACACCATATATTTT. Translation gives CAWSGGFTGNTIYF.

The CDR3 loop reads CASSLLGAGNIQYF. The CDR3 nucleotides read TGTGCCAGCAGTTTATTGGGGGCCGGGAACATTCAGTACTTC. V is TRBV27 and J is TRBJ2-4; possible D gene TRBD1, 6 bases. Trimming took off 1 base at V and 7 bases at J, with 11 bases between the two ends. Germline V gene sequence: CDR1 MNHEY, CDR2 SMNVEV (reference sequence). The CDR3 extends over 14 amino acids.

This chain connects TRBV18 to TRBJ1-2; the match to TRBD1 covers 9 bases. The germline CDR1 and CDR2 sequences are KGHSH and LQKENI. V lost 5 bases to trimming and J lost 6 bases; unmatched junction nucleotides: 4. This CDR3 has 13 amino acids. The CDR3 region is CASSTDRGNGYTF. The DNA of the CDR3 is TGTGCCAGCTCAACGGACAGGGGAAATGGCTACACCTTC.

The chain is built from TRBV27 and TRBJ1-2, with 12 nucleotides matching TRBD1. The germline V gene encodes CDR1 MNHEY and CDR2 SMNVEV (reference sequence). With 6 bases clipped from V and 12 bases from J, the junction kept 11 bases outside the gene matches. This CDR3 has 14 residues. The CDR3 protein is CASRNRRDRGLHTF. The CDR3 bases are TGTGCCAGCAGGAACCGTCGGGACAGGGGGCTCCACACCTTC.

The chain links TRBV29-1 to TRBJ1-1; no clear D gene. V dropped 7 bases and J dropped 1 base, with 13 bases sitting between them. This CDR3 is built from 13 residues. Germline CDR1 is SQVTM and CDR2 is ANQGSEA. CDR3 sequence reads: CSANNRGNTEAFF. The DNA for the CDR3 is TGCAGCGCTAATAATCGGGGGAACACTGAAGCTTTCTTT. Full variable domain (remainder filled in from reference TRBV29-1 and TRBJ1-1): SAVISQKPSRDICQRGTSLTIQCQVDSQVTMMFWYRQQPGQSLTLIATANQGSEATYESGFVIDKFPISRPNLTFSTLTVSNMSPEDSSIYLCSANNRGNTEAFFGQGTRLTVV.

The V gene is TRBV15, the J gene TRBJ2-1; TRBD2 is a possible D gene (5 bases). Germline V gives CDR1 LNHNV, CDR2 YYDKDF (reference sequence). CDR3 size: 14 residues. Between the trimmed V and J ends, which lost 5 bases and 4 bases, there was a span of 12 bases. In nucleotides, the CDR3 is TGTGCCACCAGCCTGCAGGCGGGTTACAATGAGCAGTTCTTC. Translation: CATSLQAGYNEQFF.

This chain links TRBV11-1 with TRBJ2-1, with 7 bases identical to TRBD2. J gave up 3 bases and V 1 base, and 3 bases lay outside the gene matches. This CDR3 contains 15 residues. The V gene's germline CDR1 is SGHAT and CDR2 FQDESV (reference sequence). CDR3 in DNA: TGTGCCAGCAGCTTAGGCGGGGGTAACTACAATGAGCAGTTCTTC. It specifies CASSLGGGNYNEQFF. The variable domain in full, with the rest retrieved from reference TRBV11-1 and TRBJ2-1, is EAEVAQSPRYKITEKSQAVAFWCDPISGHATLYWYRQILGQGPELLVQFQDESVVDDSQLPKDRFSAERLKGVDSTLKIQPAELGDSAMYLCASSLGGGNYNEQFFGPGTRLTVL.

The J gene is TRBJ2-2, the V gene TRBV5-1; 8 positions agree with TRBD1. Looked up from germline, CDR1 is SGHRS and CDR2 is YFSETQ. The V gene end was trimmed by 4 bases and the J gene end by 4 bases; junction bases not matched to a gene: 6. CDR3 length equals 15 residues. The CDR3 coding sequence is TGCGCCAGCAGCGATGGGACAGGTCCCACCGGGGAGCTGTTTTTT. It translates to CASSDGTGPTGELFF.

This clone was detected a few times. V gene TRBV27 combines with J gene TRBJ1-2, with D unclear. The CDR3 length is 13 residues. The germline CDR1 and CDR2 sequences are MNHEY and SMNVEV (reference sequence). Trimming stripped 7 bases from V and 4 bases from J, with 13 bases between. The CDR3, as DNA: TGTGCCAGCACAGCGGATGGAATCTATGGCTACACCTTC. Its protein product is CASTADGIYGYTF.

This chain connects TRBV5-1 to TRBJ2-5; D remains ambiguous. Per the germline V gene, CDR1 is SGHRS and CDR2 is YFSETQ. Trimming cost V 0 bases and J 2 bases, with 11 bases left between them. This CDR3 is 15 amino acids long. The DNA for the CDR3 is TGCGCCAGCAGCTTGGTAAGAATAACACAAGAGACCCAGTACTTC. Translation: CASSLVRITQETQYF. Looking up the rest from reference TRBV5-1 and TRBJ2-5 gives the full variable domain: KAGVTQTPRYLIKTRGQQVTLSCSPISGHRSVSWYQQTPGQGLQFLFEYFSETQRNKGNFPGRFSGRQFSNSRSEMNVSTLELGDSALYLCASSLVRITQETQYFGPGTRLLVL.

CDR3 loop: CASSGQGGEKLFF. CDR3 coding DNA: TGTGCCAGCAGCGGACAGGGCGGTGAAAAACTGTTTTTT. The chain has TRBV9 and TRBJ1-4; TRBD1 matches at 7 bases. This CDR3 region has 13 residues. Germline CDR1 is SGDLS and CDR2 is YYNGEE. J gave up 7 bases and V 3 bases, and 3 bases lay outside the gene matches. Based on the CDR3 plus reference TRBV9 and TRBJ1-4, the full variable domain is DSGVTQTPKHLITATGQRVTLRCSPRSGDLSVYWYQQSLDQGLQFLIQYYNGEERAKGNILERFSAQQFPDLHSELNLSSLELGDSALYFCASSGQGGEKLFFGSGTQLSVL.

The chain links TRBV30 to TRBJ1-2, with 7 bases identical to TRBD1. Per germline, CDR1 GTSNPN and CDR2 SVGIG (reference sequence). V was clipped by 4 bases and J by 4 bases; unmatched bases: 6. This CDR3 contains 13 residues. The CDR3 reads CAWIRTGRYGYTF. CDR3 nucleotides: TGTGCCTGGATTCGGACAGGTCGCTATGGCTACACCTTC.

This clone has a handful of counts. The rearrangement links TRBV19 to TRBJ1-5; the match to TRBD1 covers 8 bases. Germline-derived CDR1 and CDR2 are LNHDA and SQIVND (reference sequence). Trimming at V came to 6 bases and at J to 3 bases, leaving 7 bases not matched to a gene. The length of the CDR3 is 15 residues. The CDR3 DNA reads as TGTGCCAGTAGGAAGGACAGGGTTAACAATCAGCCCCAGCATTTT. Encoded protein: CASRKDRVNNQPQHF.

V usage is TRBV9 and J usage is TRBJ1-1, with 11 bases matching TRBD1. Looked up from germline, CDR1 is SGDLS and CDR2 is YYNGEE. V dropped 0 bases and J dropped 2; count of bases not matched to a gene: 0. CDR3 length equals 15 residues. CDR3 sequence reads: CASSVGTGGNTEAFF. The CDR3 DNA reads as TGTGCCAGCAGCGTAGGGACAGGGGGCAACACTGAAGCTTTCTTT.

The J gene is TRBJ2-2, the V gene TRBV5-6, with unresolved D. Germline V CDR1 and CDR2: SGHDT, YYEEEE. The CDR3 spans 13 residues. V lost 0 bases to trimming and J lost 5 bases, with 5 bases between them. As DNA, the CDR3 is TGTGCCAGCAGCTTGGATCTAACCGGGGAGCTGTTTTTT. This translates into CASSLDLTGELFF.

The chain combines TRBV2 with TRBJ2-5; the D gene is possibly TRBD1 (6 bases). Trimming cost V 7 bases and J 2 bases, with 14 bases left between them. CDR1 is SNHLY and CDR2 is FYNNEI in the germline V gene. The CDR3 runs 14 residues. The CDR3 coding sequence is TGTGCCAGCAAAATCCGACAGGCTCAAGAGACCCAGTACTTC. Amino acid sequence: CASKIRQAQETQYF.

V is TRBV29-1 and J is TRBJ2-7; TRBD2 might be the D (6 bases). Germline values: CDR1 SQVTM, CDR2 ANQGSEA. Between the trimmed V and J ends, which lost 1 base and 5 bases, there was a span of 18 bases. The CDR3 runs 15 residues. In DNA form, the CDR3 reads TGCAGCGTTGAAGTGATCGCGGGATGGTCGAACGAGCAGTACTTC. This sequence encodes CSVEVIAGWSNEQYF.

This chain links TRBV30 with TRBJ1-1, with no clear D. In germline, CDR1 is GTSNPN, CDR2 SVGIG (reference sequence). V was shortened by 2 bases and J by 5 bases, with 6 bases between the two germline ends. The CDR3 spans 11 residues. The CDR3 DNA reads as TGTGCCTGGAGTAGAGGGACTGAAGCTTTCTTT. Translated: CAWSRGTEAFF.

The J gene is TRBJ2-7, the V gene TRBV28; 9 nucleotides agree with TRBD1. Looked up from germline, CDR1 is MDHEN and CDR2 is SYDVKM. V lost 7 bases, J lost 1 base, and 8 bases stayed unmatched. The CDR3 sequence is 15 residues long. The CDR3, as DNA: TGTGCCAGCAACACTGGAGGGACAGGGTCCTACGAGCAGTACTTC. It is translated as CASNTGGTGSYEQYF.

This clone was observed a few times. The V and J genes are TRBV27 and TRBJ1-2; tentative D call: TRBD1 (6 bases). CDR1 is MNHEY, CDR2 SMNVEV, per germline (reference sequence). This CDR3 has 14 amino acids. V lost 6 bases, J lost 0 bases, and 11 bases lay in between. This CDR3 reads CASRDRTTNYGYTF. The CDR3 DNA is TGTGCCAGCAGAGACAGGACGACTAACTATGGCTACACCTTC.

The genes are TRBV18 and TRBJ2-7, with TRBD2 matching over 12 bases. This CDR3 contains 17 residues. Trimming took 2 bases from V and 6 from J; bases not matched to a gene: 11. Germline-derived CDR1 and CDR2 are KGHSH and LQKENI. This CDR3 reads CASSPSSVLAGGFEQYF. The CDR3, as DNA: TGTGCCAGCTCACCAAGTAGTGTCCTAGCGGGAGGGTTCGAGCAGTACTTC.

The V call is TRBV4-2, the J call TRBJ1-2; tentatively, D is TRBD1 (6 bases). CDR3 length: 17 amino acids. V lost 1 base and J lost 0, with 15 bases in between. The V gene's germline CDR1 is LGHNA and CDR2 YNFKEQ. The CDR3 nucleotides are TGTGCCAGCAGCCAAGTTGGGACATCTCCCTCTAACTATGGCTACACCTTC. Translated: CASSQVGTSPSNYGYTF.

There are a few counts of this clone. The chain uses TRBV5-1 and TRBJ2-3, with 7 bases identical to TRBD2. Germline V CDR1 and CDR2: SGHRS, YFSETQ. V shed 4 bases, J shed 0 bases, and the junction held 5 bases outside the gene matches. The CDR3 runs 15 residues. In DNA form, the CDR3 reads TGCGCCAGCAGCCCGCTAGCGGCGAGCACAGATACGCAGTATTTT. Translated: CASSPLAASTDTQYF.

This rearrangement joins TRBV6-1 to TRBJ2-7; D is perhaps TRBD1 (6 bases). The CDR3 consists of 13 residues. Looked up from germline, CDR1 is MNHNS and CDR2 is SASEGT. V lost 11 bases and J 4 bases, leaving 18 bases between the germline ends. This chain's CDR3 is CASRGQILYEQYF. The CDR3, as DNA: TGTGCCTCCCGCGGACAGATTCTTTACGAGCAGTACTTC.

The chain has TRBV19 and TRBJ2-7, with 8 bases matching TRBD1. CDR1 LNHDA and CDR2 SQIVND come from the germline V gene (reference sequence). J lost 7 bases, V lost 0 bases, and 8 bases had no gene match. The CDR3 consists of 15 residues. CDR3: CASSIDGTGKGEQYF. As DNA, the CDR3 is TGTGCCAGTAGTATAGATGGGACAGGTAAAGGAGAGCAGTACTTC.

This chain joins TRBV7-2 and TRBJ1-2; 9 bases match TRBD1. Trimming took 9 bases from V and 8 from J; bases not matched to a gene: 13. The CDR3 runs to 14 residues. The V gene's germline CDR1 is SGHTA and CDR2 FQGNSA. The CDR3 loop reads CASSRTGGAKGYTF. The CDR3 DNA follows: TGTGCCAGTAGCCGAACAGGGGGCGCGAAGGGCTACACCTTC.

The genes are TRBV5-1 and TRBJ1-4; D possibly corresponds to TRBD1 (6 bases). CDR3 length: 16 residues. Germline V lookup: CDR1 SGHRS, CDR2 YFSETQ. Trimming took 5 bases from V and 3 from J, leaving 17 bases between them. In DNA form, the CDR3 reads TGCGCCAGCAGTCGTTTGAGGACAGATCCTAATGAAAAACTGTTTTTT. Its translation is CASSRLRTDPNEKLFF.

In this sample, this clone turned up once. The chain couples TRBV19 to TRBJ2-2, with 10 bases fitting TRBD1. Germline CDR1 and CDR2: LNHDA and SQIVND (reference sequence). Trimming took 7 bases from V and 5 from J; bases not matched to a gene: 4. CDR3 length equals 14 residues. Written as DNA, the CDR3 is TGTGCCAGTATCGGGACAGGGGAGACCGGGGAGCTGTTTTTT. Translating gives CASIGTGETGELFF.